This TCR beta chain was recovered during a study of OX40 agonist ivuxolimab in advanced cancers. Only in-frame clones appear in the TCRdb table, and some are missing; sequencing was by immunoSEQ multiplex PCR. The top ten hold about a third of the sample, which has some 44,000 clones, approximately 86% seen once. The CDR3 runs to 14 residues. The germline CDR1 and CDR2 sequences are SGDLS and YYNGEE. Trimming pared 2 bases from V and 6 bases from J, leaving 11 bases between. Sequencing was performed on CD4+ or CD8+ T cells sorted from blood, taken in a trial of the OX40 agonist ivuxolimab. This TCR was recovered from an adult with an advanced solid tumor such as melanoma, head and neck, liver or kidney cancer. J is TRBJ1-4 and V is TRBV9; weak D call: TRBD1 (5 bases). The DNA for the CDR3 is TGTGCCAGCAGCGTCGGAGGGGCGGATGAAAAACTGTTTTTT. Its translation is CASSVGGADEKLFF.